This entry lists 11 T cell receptor beta chains sequenced from one sample in a study of T-cell memory formation after mild COVID-19. TCRdb redid the calling of the 5' RACE reads with MiXCR, one entry per CDR3 protein. This sample carries roughly 52,000 distinct CDR3 sequences, over 7.5% of them seen once, and the ten largest clones take more than 1%. The sample consisted of PBMCs or a T cell subset sorted from them (not recorded which). The receptors stem from a man younger than 35 who had mild COVID-19 (a few samples of this study predate the infection). Cell type and time point are not known.

This clonotype is labeled as medium-sized. The chain links TRBV6-5 to TRBJ2-3, with 10 nucleotides matching TRBD2. The CDR3 has 13 residues. Germline V CDR1 and CDR2: MNHEY, SVGAGI. The J segment lost 4 bases and the V segment lost 7 bases, leaving 2 bases of the junction unmatched. The CDR3 loop is CASTTSGADTQYF. The DNA for the CDR3 is TGTGCCAGCACCACTAGCGGGGCAGATACGCAGTATTTT.

The V gene is TRBV7-9, the J gene TRBJ1-1; 10 nucleotides line up with TRBD1. CDR1 is SEHNR and CDR2 is FQNEAQ in the germline V gene (reference sequence). Trimming cost V 2 bases and J 7 bases; bases outside gene matches: 10. This CDR3 spans 16 amino acids. The CDR3 protein is CASSLRGDRGLDEAFF. Here the CDR3 DNA reads TGTGCCAGCAGCTTAAGGGGAGACAGGGGGCTGGATGAAGCTTTCTTT.

V is TRBV29-1 and J is TRBJ2-5; tentatively, D is TRBD1 (6 bases). The CDR3 runs to 15 residues. The germline gives CDR1 SQVTM, CDR2 ANQGSEA. V lost 3 bases, J lost 3 bases, and 17 bases lay in between. CDR3 nucleotide sequence: TGCAGCGTTGACACAACAGGGTGGGTGGAAGAGACCCAGTACTTC. Translated, it gives CSVDTTGWVEETQYF.

The rearrangement joins TRBV6-1 to TRBJ2-3, with D unclear. Deletions cut 8 bases from V and 3 bases from J, with 12 bases between. CDR3 length: 13 amino acids. From germline, CDR1 is MNHNS and CDR2 SASEGT. CDR3 sequence: CASGPAGTDTQYF. CDR3 coding DNA: TGTGCCAGCGGTCCAGCTGGGACAGATACGCAGTATTTT.

This clonotype was counted only a few times. The chain is built from TRBV6-5 and TRBJ1-6, with D maybe TRBD1 (6 bases). V dropped 5 bases and J dropped 2 bases, with 13 bases sitting between them. This CDR3 comprises 16 residues. CDR1 is MNHEY, CDR2 SVGAGI, per germline. CDR3 amino acids: CASSNRDEAYNSPLHF. In DNA, the CDR3 is TGTGCCAGCAGTAACAGGGATGAGGCCTATAATTCACCCCTCCACTTT.

The V and J genes are TRBV5-1 and TRBJ2-3; TRBD2 aligns across 9 bases. The germline CDR1 and CDR2 sequences are SGHRS and YFSETQ. The CDR3 has 16 amino acids. The trim removed 4 bases at V and 5 bases at J, leaving 11 bases unmatched. The CDR3 DNA follows: TGCGCCAGCAGCCTCGCGCGGGGGGGCTTATTAGATACGCAGTATTTT. This encodes CASSLARGGLLDTQYF.

The V and J genes are TRBV5-1 and TRBJ1-1; the D is unclear. Trimming pared 6 bases from V and 0 bases from J, leaving 9 bases between. The CDR3 sequence is 13 residues long. Per germline, CDR1 SGHRS and CDR2 YFSETQ. CDR3 amino acids: CASKALMNTEAFF. For the CDR3, the DNA is TGCGCCAGCAAGGCCCTCATGAACACTGAAGCTTTCTTT.

The chain recombines TRBV13 with TRBJ1-1; 8 bases are shared with TRBD1. Looked up from germline, CDR1 is PRHDT and CDR2 is FYEKMQ (reference sequence). The V gene end was trimmed by 5 bases and the J gene end by 5 bases; junction bases not matched to a gene: 10. The CDR3 length is 15 residues. The CDR3 spells CASSRGSTGGTEAFF. Written as DNA, the CDR3 is TGTGCCAGCAGCCGAGGGAGTACAGGGGGAACTGAAGCTTTCTTT.

By sample fraction, this clonotype is medium-sized. This chain joins TRBV4-3 and TRBJ2-1; 10 nucleotides line up with TRBD1. With V trimmed by 0 bases and J by 8 bases, 4 bases remained unmatched. CDR3 length: 15 amino acids. CDR1 and CDR2 (germline): LGHNA, YSLEER. Here the CDR3 DNA reads TGCGCCAGCAGCCAAGAGGGACAGGGGTGGGATGAGCAGTTCTTC. This gives the protein CASSQEGQGWDEQFF.

This clonotype was seen many times. The rearrangement uses TRBV5-5 and TRBJ2-6; unclear D gene. Germline-derived CDR1 and CDR2 are SGHKS and YYEKEE (reference sequence). This CDR3 has 17 amino acids. V lost 0 bases and J lost 4, with 14 bases in between. CDR3 residues: CASSLVGSLHGANVLTF. The CDR3 DNA follows: TGTGCCAGCAGCTTGGTCGGTTCCCTACACGGGGCCAACGTCCTGACTTTC.

The V gene is TRBV20-1, the J gene TRBJ1-2, with D possibly matching TRBD1 (5 bases). This CDR3 comprises 14 residues. V gave up 3 bases and J gave up 0 bases, with 11 bases separating them. The germline V gene encodes CDR1 DFQATT and CDR2 SNEGSKA (reference sequence). This chain's CDR3 is CSARPGTSNYGYTF. The CDR3 nucleotides are TGCAGTGCTAGGCCAGGGACCTCTAACTATGGCTACACCTTC.